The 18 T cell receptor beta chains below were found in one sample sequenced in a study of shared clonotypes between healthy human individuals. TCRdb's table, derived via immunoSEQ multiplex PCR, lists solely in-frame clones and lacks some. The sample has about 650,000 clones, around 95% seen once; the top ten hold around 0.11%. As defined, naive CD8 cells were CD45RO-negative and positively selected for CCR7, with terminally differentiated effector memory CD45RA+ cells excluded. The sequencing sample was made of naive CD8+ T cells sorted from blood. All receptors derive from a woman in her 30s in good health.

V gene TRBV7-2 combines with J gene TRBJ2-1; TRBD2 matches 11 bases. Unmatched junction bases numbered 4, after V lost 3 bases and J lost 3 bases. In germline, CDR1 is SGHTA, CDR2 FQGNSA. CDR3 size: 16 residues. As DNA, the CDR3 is TGTGCCAGCAGCTTGGCGGGACTAGCGGACTACAATGAGCAGTTCTTC. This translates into CASSLAGLADYNEQFF.

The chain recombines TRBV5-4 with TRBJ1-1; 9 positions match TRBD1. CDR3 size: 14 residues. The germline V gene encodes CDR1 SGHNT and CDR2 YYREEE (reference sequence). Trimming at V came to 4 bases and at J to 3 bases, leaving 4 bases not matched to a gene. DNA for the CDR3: TGTGCCAGCAGCCAAGACAGGGGGGACACTGAAGCTTTCTTT. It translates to CASSQDRGDTEAFF.

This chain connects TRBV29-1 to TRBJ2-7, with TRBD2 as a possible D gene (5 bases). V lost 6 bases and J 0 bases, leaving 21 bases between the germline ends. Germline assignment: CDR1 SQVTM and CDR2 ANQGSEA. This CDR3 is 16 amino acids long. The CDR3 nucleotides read TGCAGCGTCGCCGGAGCCGGTGGGAGAAGCTCCTACGAGCAGTACTTC. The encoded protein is CSVAGAGGRSSYEQYF.

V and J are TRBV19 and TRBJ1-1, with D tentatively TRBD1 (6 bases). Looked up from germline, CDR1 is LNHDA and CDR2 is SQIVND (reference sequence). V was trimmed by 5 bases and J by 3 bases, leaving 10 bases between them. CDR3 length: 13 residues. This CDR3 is CASSPRGDTEAFF. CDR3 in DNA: TGTGCCAGTAGTCCCAGGGGAGACACTGAAGCTTTCTTT.

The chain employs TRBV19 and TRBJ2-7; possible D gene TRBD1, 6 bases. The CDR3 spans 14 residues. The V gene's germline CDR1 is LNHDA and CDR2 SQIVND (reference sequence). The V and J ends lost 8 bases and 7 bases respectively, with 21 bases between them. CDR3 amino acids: CASSRRDTLLEQYF. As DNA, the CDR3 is TGTGCCAGTTCCCGACGGGACACCCTTTTGGAGCAGTACTTC.

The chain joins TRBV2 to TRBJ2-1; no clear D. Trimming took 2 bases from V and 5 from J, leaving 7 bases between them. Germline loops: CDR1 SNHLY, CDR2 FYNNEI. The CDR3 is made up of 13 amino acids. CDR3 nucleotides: TGTGCCAGCAGTGAATTTATTAACAATGAGCAGTTCTTC. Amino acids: CASSEFINNEQFF.

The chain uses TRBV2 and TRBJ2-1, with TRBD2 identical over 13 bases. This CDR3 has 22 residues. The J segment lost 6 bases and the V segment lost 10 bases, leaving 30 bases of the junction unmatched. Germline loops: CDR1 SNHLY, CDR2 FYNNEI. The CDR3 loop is CAIPGQGGKGLAGAGTGNEQFF. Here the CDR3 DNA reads TGTGCCATCCCCGGACAGGGTGGTAAAGGACTAGCGGGAGCGGGAACCGGCAATGAGCAGTTCTTC.

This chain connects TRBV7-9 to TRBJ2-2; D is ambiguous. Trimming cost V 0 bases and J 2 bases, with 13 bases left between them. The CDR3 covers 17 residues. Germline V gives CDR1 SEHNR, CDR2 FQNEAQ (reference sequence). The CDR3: CASSLALQDPNTGELFF. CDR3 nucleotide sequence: TGTGCCAGCAGCTTAGCGCTGCAGGATCCAAACACCGGGGAGCTGTTTTTT.

As DNA, the CDR3 is TGTGCCAGCAGCTTTGCAAATGTTAACCACGGGGAGCTGTTTTTT. This sequence encodes CASSFANVNHGELFF. This chain links TRBV5-4 with TRBJ2-2, with unresolved D. Germline V gene data show CDR1 as SGHNT and CDR2 as YYREEE (reference sequence). V was trimmed by 2 bases and J by 7 bases, leaving 15 bases between them. This CDR3 is built from 15 residues.

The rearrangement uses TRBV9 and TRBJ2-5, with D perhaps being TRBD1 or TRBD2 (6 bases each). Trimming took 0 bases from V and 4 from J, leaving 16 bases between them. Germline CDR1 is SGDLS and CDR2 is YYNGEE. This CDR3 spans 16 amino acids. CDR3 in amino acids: CASSVVGGGGGETQYF. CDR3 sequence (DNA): TGTGCCAGCAGCGTAGTAGGGGGAGGAGGAGGAGAGACCCAGTACTTC.

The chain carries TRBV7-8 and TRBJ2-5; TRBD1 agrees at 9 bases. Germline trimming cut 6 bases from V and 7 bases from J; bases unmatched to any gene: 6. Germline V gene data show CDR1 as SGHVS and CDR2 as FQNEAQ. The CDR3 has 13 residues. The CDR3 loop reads CASSTQGAATQYF. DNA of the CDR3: TGTGCCAGCAGTACACAGGGGGCCGCGACCCAGTACTTC.

Here the CDR3 reads CASRDRPYSYNEQFF. The DNA for the CDR3 is TGTGCCAGCAGGGATAGACCGTACTCCTACAATGAGCAGTTCTTC. The rearrangement joins TRBV2 to TRBJ2-1, with D unclear. V was trimmed by 6 bases and J by 0 bases, leaving 12 bases between them. Germline V lookup: CDR1 SNHLY, CDR2 FYNNEI. The CDR3 is 15 residues long.

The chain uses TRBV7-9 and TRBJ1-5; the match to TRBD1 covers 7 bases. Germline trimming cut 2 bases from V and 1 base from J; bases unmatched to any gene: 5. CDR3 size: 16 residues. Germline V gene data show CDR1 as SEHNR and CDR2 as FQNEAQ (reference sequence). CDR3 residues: CASSLSGTESNQPQHF. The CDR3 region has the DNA TGTGCCAGCAGCTTATCGGGGACAGAGAGCAATCAGCCCCAGCATTTT. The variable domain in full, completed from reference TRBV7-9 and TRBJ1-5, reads DTGVSQNPRHKITKRGQNVTFRCDPISEHNRLYWYRQTLGQGPEFLTYFQNEAQLEKSRLLSDRFSAERPKGSFSTLEIQRTEQGDSAMYLCASSLSGTESNQPQHFGDGTRLSIL.

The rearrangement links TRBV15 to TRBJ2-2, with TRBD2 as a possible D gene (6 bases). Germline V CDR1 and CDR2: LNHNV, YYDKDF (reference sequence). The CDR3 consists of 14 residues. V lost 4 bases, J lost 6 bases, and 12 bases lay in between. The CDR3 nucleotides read TGTGCCACCAGCAATATCCGGGAGCCCGGGGAGCTGTTTTTT. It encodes CATSNIREPGELFF.

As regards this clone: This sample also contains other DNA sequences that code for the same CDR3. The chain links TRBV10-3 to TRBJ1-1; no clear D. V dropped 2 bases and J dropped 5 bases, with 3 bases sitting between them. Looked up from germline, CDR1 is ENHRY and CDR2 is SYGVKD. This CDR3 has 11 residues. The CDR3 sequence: CAISEGTEAFF. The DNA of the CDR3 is TGTGCCATCAGTGAGGGGACTGAAGCTTTCTTT.

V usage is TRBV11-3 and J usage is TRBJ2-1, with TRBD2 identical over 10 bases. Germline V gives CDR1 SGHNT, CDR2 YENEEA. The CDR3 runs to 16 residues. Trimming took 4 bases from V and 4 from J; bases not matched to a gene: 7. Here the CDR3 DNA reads TGTGCCAGCAGCTCACAGGGACTAGCGTCTTACAATGAGCAGTTCTTC. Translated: CASSSQGLASYNEQFF.

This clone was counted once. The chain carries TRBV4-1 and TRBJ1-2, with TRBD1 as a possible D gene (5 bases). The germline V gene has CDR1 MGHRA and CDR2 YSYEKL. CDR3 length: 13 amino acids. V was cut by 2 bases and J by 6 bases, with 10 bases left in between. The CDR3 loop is CASSQRQLNGYTF. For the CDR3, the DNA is TGCGCCAGCAGCCAAAGACAGCTAAATGGCTACACCTTC.

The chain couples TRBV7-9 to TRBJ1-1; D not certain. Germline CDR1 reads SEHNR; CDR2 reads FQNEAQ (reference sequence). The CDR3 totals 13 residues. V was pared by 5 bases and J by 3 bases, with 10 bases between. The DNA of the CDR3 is TGTGCCAGCAGCGGGGTATTGGACACTGAAGCTTTCTTT. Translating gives CASSGVLDTEAFF.